This record looks at one TCR beta chain sequence and its context. Its binding antigen is unknown. Per-nucleotide qualities are absent, and no much larger clonotype sits a single base away. These data come from a study of cytomegalovirus exposure and HLA in healthy donors (dated by TCRdb to the late 2010s). Regarding the study in general: According to an earlier analysis of around 600 of the donors, about 179 million T cells yielded 117 million unique TCR beta sequences and approximately 300 Gb of sequence data. HLA typing included class I and class II loci at four-digit resolution. A later genetic analysis took genome-wide SNP genotypes for 398 of the 666 donors and used that subset as a discovery cohort. To decide whether each TCR beta V gene segment behaved as functional or pseudogenic, an earlier analysis of 587 of the donors relied on high-throughput TCR beta sequencing. The number of donors typed differed by locus, with roughly 629-640 for A, B, C, DRB1 and DQB1, more than 500 for DQA1, 600 to 610 for DPA1, and some 440 for DPB1. The study used immunosequencing to profile the T cell repertoires of 600 to 850 subjects and linked those repertoires to cytomegalovirus serostatus. To study patterns of TCR occurrence, a later analysis re-analyzed previously published TCR beta repertoires from more than 550 donors and added high-resolution HLA genotyping. The study aimed to test whether cataloging public T cell receptors could reveal signatures of past pathogen exposure. Donor age, sex, ethnicity and CMV serostatus were collected together with the repertoire data. On average, roughly 250,000 unique TCR beta nucleotide sequences were sequenced per donor among some 430 genotyped donors of the cohort, with roughly 18% of those sequences being non-productive. Among the approximately 400 genotyped donors, approximately 77% belonged to the genetic ancestry cluster associated with self-reported Caucasian donors. Every repertoire in the discovery cohort had been generated on one and the same sequencing platform. An early release that covered roughly 600 HLA-typed donors contained about 300 gigabases of sequencing data and 85 million to 100 million unique TCR sequences. About five DR-DQ haplotypes were treated as single units for association and clustering because of strong linkage in the cohort. To predict cytomegalovirus infection status, the study brought together high-throughput TCR immunosequencing, statistical association of individual TCRs with disease status, and machine learning. A separate validation cohort of about 110 different subjects was used in addition to the approximately 610-subject first cohort. In the later analysis, no new phenotypic data were used to find candidate immune exposures; instead, reliance was placed on TCR beta sequences and their occurrence across donors. Broader findings and caveats from the paper: Across donors, most TCR sequences were observed very rarely, whereas some public TCRs were present in many individuals. A later analysis reported that several top co-occurrence clusters appeared linked to parvovirus B19, influenza, CMV and Epstein-Barr virus. In a later analysis, the rate of TCR association differed among HLA loci, with DRB1 alleles having the most associated TCRs and HLA-C alleles having the fewest. In an earlier analysis of approximately 590 of the donors, most TCR beta V segments appeared in productive rearrangements about 87% or about 30% of the time, broadly matching IMGT annotations. Linkage disequilibrium might explain the correlated functional status among segregating V segments, but an unknown experimental factor could not be excluded. This cohort had only TCR beta chains sequenced, and the lack of alpha or paired-chain data limited which features could be detected. Because some donors lacked HLA typing at each locus, the association tests relied only on the typed subset. Assigning TCR associations to individual alleles was difficult when HLA alleles, especially DR and DQ, strongly co-occurred. About 15 rarely observed V segments, including chromosome 9 orphons, were excluded from the earlier analysis of several hundred of the donors because counts were too low. In vitro tests confirmed that a few of the cytomegalovirus-associated TCR beta chains recognize cytomegalovirus antigens. In a later genetic analysis, a missense DCLRE1C variant was associated with V-gene and J-gene trimming of TCR beta chains, and the association was replicated in an independent cohort. In a later analysis, HLA-associated TCR beta chains were found to be more clonally expanded and to have lower generation probabilities than equally common non-associated chains. At a false discovery rate of 0.05, a later analysis linked around 17,000 TCR beta sequences to specific HLA alleles. A further reported finding was that TCR beta sequences accurately predicted the HLA-A and HLA-B alleles for most subjects in the first cohort. According to the authors, the approach could potentially be generalized to other disease states and immunological phenotypes. Immune exposure information for the cohort was limited to CMV serostatus. Most CMV-associated TCR beta chains appeared to be HLA-restricted in a later analysis, and the HLA associations seemed to be driven largely by CMV exposure. Presence/absence analyses assumed roughly uniform sequencing depth across donors, an assumption that may not hold. The study listed approximately 150 TCR beta chains as associated with cytomegalovirus. A cluster of highly shared sequence variants was judged likely to represent a technical artifact of the sequencing pipeline. According to a later genetic analysis, donors in an Asian-associated ancestry cluster had fewer N-insertions in productive TCRs than the approximately 610-donor mean. Cytomegalovirus status was reported to be diagnosed by the classifier with high specificity and sensitivity in both the original and validation cohorts.

The cohort consisted of 650 to 700 healthy bone marrow donors. At the time of sampling, all cohort members were nominally healthy, though unrecorded immune exposures were likely present. The donor was CMV seropositive and belonged to the group of 270 or so seropositive cohort members. Every donor gave a peripheral blood sample, and the peripheral blood mononuclear cells from that sample were used for TCR beta sequencing. Genomic DNA was extracted from the blood cell samples with the Qiagen DNeasy Blood Extraction Kit. Libraries were built with the immunoSEQ multiplex PCR assay. The multiplex PCR relied on a mix of 60 forward primers for TCR Vbeta segments and 13 reverse primers for TCR Jbeta segments. Amplification of the CDR3 region of rearranged TCR beta genes was performed with a multiplex PCR assay on genomic DNA. The Illumina HiSeq System was used to sequence the amplified TCR beta libraries as 87-base-pair reads. The authors' pipeline ran thus. A later analysis tallied about 77 million unique TCR beta chains across the approximately 670 repertoires, and some 10 million of those chains were shared by two or more donors. To remove PCR and sequencing errors, raw reads were error-corrected and collapsed into unique sequences using a nearest-neighbor algorithm that merged closely related sequences. CDR3 sequences were aligned to IMGT reference sequences to assign V, D and J gene segments. Each retained sequence needed at least a six-nucleotide match to both a V gene segment and a J gene segment. Rearrangements were classified as productive when the CDR3 lacked stop codons and remained in frame with V and J, and all other rearrangements were classified as non-productive. CDR3 was defined by IMGT convention, running from the second conserved V-encoded cysteine to the conserved J-encoded phenylalanine. Sequences without an unambiguous match to a single V gene segment were excluded from the earlier analysis of 450 to 650 of the donors. In an earlier analysis of several hundred of the donors, a V segment was called functional when productive rearrangements were above 56.7%, and segregating when the standard deviation between donors exceeded 5%. A statistical classification framework was built to diagnose cytomegalovirus status from the catalog of TCR beta chain sequences. V and J gene assignment, in a later analysis, came from comparing TCR nucleotide sequences with IMGT/GENE-DB human TR gene sequences. A later analysis assigned CDR3 sequences and most-parsimonious VDJ recombination scenarios with the TCRdist pipeline. A later analysis defined each TCR beta chain by its CDR3 amino acid sequence plus V-gene family, and excluded reads lacking a unique V-gene family. In a later analysis, a few hundred highly shared, low-generation-probability nucleotide sequences were removed to address suspected cross-contamination and a sequencing artifact. A later analysis calculated a clonal expansion index for each public chain from normalized within-repertoire ranks of inferred template counts. A later analysis computed generation probabilities with a VDJ recombination model fitted to out-of-frame rearrangements, and checked the results against IGoR. Hypergeometric tests were used in a later analysis to score TCR-TCR, TCR-HLA and TCR-CMV co-occurrence, with a repertoire-size bias correction applied to the TCR pairs. False discovery rates were estimated in a later analysis by permuting HLA or CMV assignments 20 times. A later analysis grouped co-occurring TCRs with DBSCAN, adding TCRdist sequence similarity when clustering within HLA-allele-positive subsets. For co-occurrence clustering, repertoires with fewer than 30,000 or more than 120,000 public chains were excluded, along with roughly five repertoires with anomalous nucleotide sharing. TCRdb retrieved this table from immuneACCESS and kept in-frame rearrangements only. Not all clones are present; in checked studies, unresolved V genes account for under half, and no reason is known for the remainder. The D gene and trimming were derived from the DNA, and the V and J assignments and clone size from that table. In all, the sample holds over 110,000 clones, and about 80% of those were seen once. Jointly, the top ten make up around 8.8% of the sample.

Sequencing input: PBMCs. The TCR was taken from an older woman in good health and CMV-seropositive.

CDR3 region: CASSTWDRGLSGANVLTF. The nucleotide sequence is TGTGCCAGCAGCACCTGGGACAGGGGGCTCTCTGGGGCCAACGTCCTGACTTTC. Here the chain combines TRBV5-4 and TRBJ2-6, and 12 junctional nucleotides match TRBD1. Reading the germline V gene (reference sequence) gives CDR1 SGHNT and CDR2 YYREEE. After removal of 4 bases from V and 0 bases from J, the junction retains 5 bases not matched to a gene. Including cysteine and phenylalanine, the CDR3 has 18 amino acids. CDR3 DNA only is kept here, 54 bases in frame from base 1.